These T cell receptor beta chains were read from a single sample in a study of control samples from healthy donors and cancer patients. The table came from immunoSEQ multiplex PCR; TCRdb's copy has only in-frame clones and leaves some out. The table has under 100,000 clones, roughly 91% seen once; the top ten hold over 8.5%. The sample comprised PBMCs. The receptor source for this set is a woman aged 50 to 60 with colorectal cancer. CDR3s include the opening cysteine and the closing phenylalanine or tryptophan. Each record gives: D gene, J gene, clone size, V gene, CDR3 DNA, CDR3 protein. D genes are given only for firm matches. Size values are once, few and many counts, or a class for expanded clones, and some rows have none.

. TRBJ2-1 . TRBV16 TGTGCCAGCAGCCAAGCCGGCCGGAGAGAGTACAATGAGCAGTTCTTC CASSQAGRREYNEQFF
. TRBJ1-2 . TRBV30 TGTGCCTGGAGTGTATCGGGTAACTATGGCTACACCTTC CAWSVSGNYGYTF
TRBD1 TRBJ1-2 . TRBV29-1 TGCAGCGTTGTAAGGATACAGGGGGCCCAGGTATACGTTGGCTACACCTTC CSVVRIQGAQVYVGYTF
. TRBJ2-2 . TRBV7-3 TGTGCCAGCAGCTCCAGTAACACCGGGGAGCTGTTTTTT CASSSSNTGELFF
. TRBJ2-3 . TRBV21-1 TGTGCCAGCAGCAAAGGGTCAGCGGGGGGGCCAGACGATACGCAGTATTTT CASSKGSAGGPDDTQYF
TRBD2 TRBJ2-2 . TRBV28 TGTGCCAGCCTTCCGGGACTAGCGTCGACCGGGGAGCTGTTTTTT CASLPGLASTGELFF
TRBD2 TRBJ2-1 . TRBV7-8 TGTGCCAGTCGTCTAGCGGGCTCCTACAATGAGCAGTTCTTC CASRLAGSYNEQFF
TRBD1 TRBJ2-2 . TRBV18 TGTGCCAGCTCACCATCGGGACAGTCGAACACCGGGGAGCTGTTTTTT CASSPSGQSNTGELFF
. TRBJ1-2 . TRBV19 TGTGCCAGTAGCCGAAGTAGAACAGGGCTTAACTATGGCTACACCTTC CASSRSRTGLNYGYTF
. TRBJ2-2 . TRBV7-2 TGTGCCAGCAGCCCCCGCCGAGCAGGGTCGGTCGGGGAGCTGTTTTTT CASSPRRAGSVGELFF
TRBD1 TRBJ2-3 . TRBV5-1 TGCGCCACCACGCCGGACAGGGGGGGTGCAGATACGCAGTATTTT CATTPDRGGADTQYF
. TRBJ2-1 . TRBV13 TGTGCCAGCAGCTTAAGGCAATACAATGAGCAGTTCTTC CASSLRQYNEQFF
TRBD1 TRBJ2-3 . TRBV7-2 TGTGCCAGCAGCTTAGTGTCGACAGGGGGGACAGATACGCAGTATTTT CASSLVSTGGTDTQYF
. TRBJ2-3 . TRBV5-6 TGTGCCAGCAGCTTGAGAGGCAGTGGCTCCACAGATACGCAGTATTTT CASSLRGSGSTDTQYF
TRBD1 TRBJ1-5 . TRBV6-5 TGTGCCAGCAGTTGGGACAGGGTTGAGCAGCCCCAGCATTTT CASSWDRVEQPQHF
. TRBJ1-5 . TRBV9 TGTGCCAGCAGCGTAGGGGCGGGGGTCAATCAGCCCCAGCATTTT CASSVGAGVNQPQHF
TRBD1 TRBJ1-2 . TRBV6-6 TGTGCCAGCAGGACAGGGGGGCCCTATGGCTACACCTTC CASRTGGPYGYTF
. TRBJ1-2 . TRBV6-2/TRBV6-3 TGTGCCAGCAGCGCCGCGTCGTCCCCTAACTATGGCTACACCTTC CASSAASSPNYGYTF
TRBD2 TRBJ2-5 . TRBV27 TGTGCCAGCAGGGCTAGCGGGGTTGAGACCCAGTACTTC CASRASGVETQYF
. TRBJ2-5 . TRBV5-1 TGCGCCAGCAGCTTGGCTAGGGATGCCCAGTACTTC CASSLARDAQYF
. TRBJ1-2 . TRBV24-1 TGTGCCACCAGTGGTGGAAAGAGCTATGGCTACACCTTC CATSGGKSYGYTF
. TRBJ1-1 . TRBV4-3 TGCGCCAGCAGCCAAGACACCCGATACACTGAAGCTTTCTTT CASSQDTRYTEAFF
TRBD1 TRBJ1-4 . TRBV20-1 TGCAGTGCTAGTTACTACGACAGGGGATATGAAAAACTGTTTTTT CSASYYDRGYEKLFF
. TRBJ2-1 . TRBV19 TGTGCCAGTAGAGGACCCTTCAGGGGAAATGAGCAGTTCTTC CASRGPFRGNEQFF
. TRBJ1-2 . TRBV5-1 TGCGCCAGCAGCTCGGACAGCCCGGGGGGCTACACCTTC CASSSDSPGGYTF
TRBD2 TRBJ2-3 . TRBV7-7 TGTGCCAGCAGCTTAGGCGCGACTAGCGGGCACACAGATACGCAGTATTTT CASSLGATSGHTDTQYF
. TRBJ2-2 . TRBV10-1 TGCGCCAGCAGTGTACGTTCGACGGCGAACACCGGGGAGCTGTTTTTT CASSVRSTANTGELFF
. TRBJ2-5 . TRBV6-5 TGTGCCAGCAGTAACACGTACCAAGAGACCCAGTACTTC CASSNTYQETQYF
. TRBJ1-4 . TRBV27 TGTGCCAGCAGTTCCCCCCGGGCGGGCCGGGGGAAACTGTTTTTT CASSSPRAGRGKLFF
. TRBJ1-2 once TRBV7-2 TGTGCCAGCAGCTTACCTGGGATTTCGAAGGGCTACACCTTC CASSLPGISKGYTF
. TRBJ1-1 . TRBV3-1/TRBV3-2 TGTGCCAGCAGCCAACAGGACAGGAACACTGAAGCTTTCTTT CASSQQDRNTEAFF
. TRBJ1-2 . TRBV29-1 TGCAGCGTTGAATGGGGTATGGGAGGCTACACCTTC CSVEWGMGGYTF
. TRBJ1-2 . TRBV4-1 TGCGCCAGCAGCCAAGATGGAACTGATCGGGGAGGTGGCTACACCTTC CASSQDGTDRGGGYTF
. TRBJ1-1 . TRBV18 TGTGCCAGCTCACCACCGAATAGTGGTCGCCGCACTGAAGCTTTCTTT CASSPPNSGRRTEAFF
TRBD1 TRBJ2-3 . TRBV14 TGTGCCAGCAGCCTCGGGACAGCCTACACAGATACGCAGTATTTT CASSLGTAYTDTQYF
TRBD2 TRBJ2-5 . TRBV7-8 TGTGCCAGCAGCTTAGCTTCCCCCTTGACTAGCGGGGGTGAGACCCAGTACTTC CASSLASPLTSGGETQYF
. TRBJ2-2 . TRBV19 TGTGCTTCCAGGACAGCAAACACCGGGGAGCTGTTTTTT CASRTANTGELFF
TRBD1 TRBJ2-3 . TRBV9 TGTGCCAGCAGCGGTAGAGGACAGGGGGCGTCGAATACGCAGTATTTT CASSGRGQGASNTQYF
. TRBJ2-1 . TRBV5-1 TGCGCCAGCAGCTTGGGTCAGTCCTACAATGAGCAGTTCTTC CASSLGQSYNEQFF
. TRBJ1-2 . TRBV12-3/TRBV12-4 TGTGCCAGCAGTTTATGGCTGAACTATGGCTACACCTTC CASSLWLNYGYTF
. TRBJ1-1 once TRBV28 TGTGCCAGCAGTTCCCCGCAAGGACGGAACACTGAAGCTTTCTTT CASSSPQGRNTEAFF
. TRBJ1-4 . TRBV7-8 TGTGCCAGCAGCTTAGCACCCCAAAAGCGTGAAAAACTGTTTTTT CASSLAPQKREKLFF
. TRBJ2-2 . TRBV9 TGTGCCAGCAGCCCTCACGCGAACACCGGGGAGCTGTTTTTT CASSPHANTGELFF
. TRBJ1-1 . TRBV4-1 TGCGCCAGCAGCCAAGAGGGGACATTGAACACTGAAGCTTTCTTT CASSQEGTLNTEAFF
. TRBJ2-5 . TRBV7-8 TGTGCCAGCAGCTTCCAAGGACTAAGGGAGACCCAGTACTTC CASSFQGLRETQYF
. TRBJ2-5 . TRBV5-1 TGCGCCAGCAGCTTAAGTGGGGGGATCCAAGAGACCCAGTACTTC CASSLSGGIQETQYF
. TRBJ2-3 . TRBV5-6 TGTGCCAGCAGCAGTCTACAGGGTTCTACGCAGTATTTT CASSSLQGSTQYF
. TRBJ2-5 . TRBV2 TGTGCCAGCAGTGTAGAGGGTTGGGAGACCCAGTACTTC CASSVEGWETQYF
. TRBJ2-5 . TRBV5-1 TGCGCCAGCAGCTTGATAGGGGGGGATGAGACCCAGTACTTC CASSLIGGDETQYF
. TRBJ1-6 . TRBV6-2/TRBV6-3 TGTGCCAGCAGTTACGGATATAATTCACCCCTCCACTTT CASSYGYNSPLHF
TRBD1 TRBJ2-3 . TRBV24-1 TGTGCCACCAGTGATTCACCGGGACAGGGAGCTGGAGATACGCAGTATTTT CATSDSPGQGAGDTQYF
. TRBJ2-5 . TRBV30 TGTGCCTGGATGTTGCAGGGCAAGGCCCAGTACTTC CAWMLQGKAQYF
TRBD1 TRBJ1-5 . TRBV10-2 TGCGCCAGCAGTGGGGACAGACAAGTCCAGCCCCAGCATTTT CASSGDRQVQPQHF
TRBD1 TRBJ1-5 medium-sized TRBV7-8 TGTGCCAGCAGCTTAGGCACAGGGGCTTCTCGCAATCAGCCCCAGCATTTT CASSLGTGASRNQPQHF
TRBD1 TRBJ1-6 . TRBV6-1 TGTGCCAGCAGTGAGACAGGGGGCAGAAGTTCACCCCTCCACTTT CASSETGGRSSPLHF